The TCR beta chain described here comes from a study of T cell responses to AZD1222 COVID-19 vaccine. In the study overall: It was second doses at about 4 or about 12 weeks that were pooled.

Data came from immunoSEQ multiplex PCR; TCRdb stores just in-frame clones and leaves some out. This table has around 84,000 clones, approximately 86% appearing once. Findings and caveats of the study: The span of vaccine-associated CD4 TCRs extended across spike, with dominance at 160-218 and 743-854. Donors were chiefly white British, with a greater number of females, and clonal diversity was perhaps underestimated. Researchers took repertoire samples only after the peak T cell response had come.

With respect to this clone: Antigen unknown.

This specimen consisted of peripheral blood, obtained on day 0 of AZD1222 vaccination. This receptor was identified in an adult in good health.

The CDR3: CASRGNSAGPYEQYF. The CDR3, as DNA: TGCGCCAGCAGGGGGAACTCAGCGGGACCCTACGAGCAGTACTTC. This chain uses TRBV5-1 with TRBJ2-7, with 7 bases matching TRBD2. Germline V lookup: CDR1 SGHRS, CDR2 YFSETQ. CDR3 length: 15 amino acids. V trimming: 5 bases; J trimming: 2 bases; junction bases outside the gene matches: 10.